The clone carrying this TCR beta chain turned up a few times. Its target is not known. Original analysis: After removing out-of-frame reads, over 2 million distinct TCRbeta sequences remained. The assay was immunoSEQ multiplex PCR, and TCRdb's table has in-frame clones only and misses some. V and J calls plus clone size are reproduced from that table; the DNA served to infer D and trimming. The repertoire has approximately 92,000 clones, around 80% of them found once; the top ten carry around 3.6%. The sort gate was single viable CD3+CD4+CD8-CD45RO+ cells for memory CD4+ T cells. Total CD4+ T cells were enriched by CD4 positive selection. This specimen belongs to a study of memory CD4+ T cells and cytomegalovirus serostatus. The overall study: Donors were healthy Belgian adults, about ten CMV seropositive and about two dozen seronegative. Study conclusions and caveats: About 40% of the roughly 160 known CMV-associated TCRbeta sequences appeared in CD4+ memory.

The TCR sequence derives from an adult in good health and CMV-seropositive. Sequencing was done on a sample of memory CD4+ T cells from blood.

Written as DNA, the CDR3 is TGTGCCAGCAGCGCTCTGGGACAGGGCGGCGAGCAGTACTTC. It translates to CASSALGQGGEQYF. This chain links TRBV9 with TRBJ2-7; 9 bases match TRBD1. Trimming took 3 bases from V and 6 from J; bases not matched to a gene: 7. There are 14 residues in the CDR3. The V gene's germline CDR1 is SGDLS and CDR2 YYNGEE.